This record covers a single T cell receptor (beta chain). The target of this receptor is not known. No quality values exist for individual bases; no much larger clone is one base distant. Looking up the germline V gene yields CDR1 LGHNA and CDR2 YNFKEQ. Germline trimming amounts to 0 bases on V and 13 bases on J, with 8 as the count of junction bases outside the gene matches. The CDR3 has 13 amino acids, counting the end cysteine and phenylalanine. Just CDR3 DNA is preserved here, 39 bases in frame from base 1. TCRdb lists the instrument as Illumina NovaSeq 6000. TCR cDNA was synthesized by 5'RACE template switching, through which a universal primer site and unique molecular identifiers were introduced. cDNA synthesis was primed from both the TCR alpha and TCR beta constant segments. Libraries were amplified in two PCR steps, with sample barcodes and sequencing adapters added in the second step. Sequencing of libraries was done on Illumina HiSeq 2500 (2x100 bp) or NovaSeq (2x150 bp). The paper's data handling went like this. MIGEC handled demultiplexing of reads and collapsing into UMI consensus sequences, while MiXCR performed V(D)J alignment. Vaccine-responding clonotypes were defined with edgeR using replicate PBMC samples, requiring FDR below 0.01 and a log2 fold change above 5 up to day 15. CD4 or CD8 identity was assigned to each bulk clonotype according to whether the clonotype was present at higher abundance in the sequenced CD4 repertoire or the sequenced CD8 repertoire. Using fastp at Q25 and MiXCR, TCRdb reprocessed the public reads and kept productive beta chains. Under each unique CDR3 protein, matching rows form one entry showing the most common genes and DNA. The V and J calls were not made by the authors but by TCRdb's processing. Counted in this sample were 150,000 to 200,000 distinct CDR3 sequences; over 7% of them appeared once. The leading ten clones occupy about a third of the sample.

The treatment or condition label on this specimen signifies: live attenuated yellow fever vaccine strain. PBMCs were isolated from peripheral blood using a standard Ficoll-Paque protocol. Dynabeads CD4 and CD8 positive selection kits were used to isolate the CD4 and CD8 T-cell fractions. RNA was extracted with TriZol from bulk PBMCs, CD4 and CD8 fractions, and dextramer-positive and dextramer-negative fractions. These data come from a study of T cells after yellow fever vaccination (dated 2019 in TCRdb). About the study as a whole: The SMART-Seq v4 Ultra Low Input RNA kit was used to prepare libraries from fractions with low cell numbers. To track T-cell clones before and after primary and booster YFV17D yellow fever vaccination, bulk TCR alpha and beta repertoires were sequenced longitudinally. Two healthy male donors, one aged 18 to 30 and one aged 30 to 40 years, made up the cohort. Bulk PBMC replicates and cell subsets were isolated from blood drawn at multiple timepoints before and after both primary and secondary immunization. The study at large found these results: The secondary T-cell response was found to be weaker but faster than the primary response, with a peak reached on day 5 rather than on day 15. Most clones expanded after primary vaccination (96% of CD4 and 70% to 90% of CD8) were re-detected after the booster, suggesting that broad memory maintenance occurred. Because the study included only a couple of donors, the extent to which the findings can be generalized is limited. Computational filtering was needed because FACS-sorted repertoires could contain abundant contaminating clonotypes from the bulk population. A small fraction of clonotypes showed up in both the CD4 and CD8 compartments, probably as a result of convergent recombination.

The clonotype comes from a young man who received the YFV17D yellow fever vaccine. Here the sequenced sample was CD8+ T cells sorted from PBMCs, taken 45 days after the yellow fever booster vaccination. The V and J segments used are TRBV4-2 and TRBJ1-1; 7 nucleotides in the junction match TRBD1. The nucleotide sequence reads TGTGCCAGCAGCCAAGAAGCGACAGGGTTGGTTTTCTTT. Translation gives CASSQEATGLVFF.